The clone carrying this T cell receptor beta chain appeared a single time. Antigen: not known. The sample is drawn from a study of T cells in narcolepsy. Study-level background: Patients with NT1 or NT2 and healthy control donors were enrolled. Points from the study as a whole: Reportedly, autoreactive clonotypes were serially detected in patients' blood but not controls'. In some patient and control memory CD4+ samples, autoreactive clones were absent. HCRT-specific and TRIB2-specific autoreactive clonotypes appeared among same-patient CSF and blood CD4+ clonotypes.

The V gene lost 0 bases and the J gene lost 2 bases, with 21 bases spanning the gap. Germline assignment: CDR1 LNHDA and CDR2 SQIVND (reference sequence). The CDR3 is 19 residues long. Measured with immunoSEQ multiplex PCR; TCRdb has only the in-frame clones, and not every one. The repertoire has fewer than 30,000 clones, around 85% of them found once; the top ten carry roughly 10%. Sequenced sample: memory (CD45RA-) CD4+ T cells from blood. The V and J genes are TRBV19 and TRBJ2-3, with D tentatively TRBD1 or TRBD2 (5 bases each). The sequence was collected from a human donor in good health. CDR3 bases: TGTGCCAGTAGTATAGAATTCGGGACCCCCTCAGGCCTCACAGATACGCAGTATTTT. It specifies CASSIEFGTPSGLTDTQYF.